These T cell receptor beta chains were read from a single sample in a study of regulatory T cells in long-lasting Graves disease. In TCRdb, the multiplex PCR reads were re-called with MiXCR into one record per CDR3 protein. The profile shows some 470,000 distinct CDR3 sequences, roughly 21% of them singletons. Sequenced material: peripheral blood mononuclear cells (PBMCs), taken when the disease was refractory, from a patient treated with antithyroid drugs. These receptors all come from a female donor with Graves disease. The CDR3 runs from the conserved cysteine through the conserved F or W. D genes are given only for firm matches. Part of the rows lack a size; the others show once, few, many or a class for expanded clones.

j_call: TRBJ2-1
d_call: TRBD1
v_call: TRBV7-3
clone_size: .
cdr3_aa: CASSGGTGANEQFF
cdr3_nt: TGTGCCAGCAGCGGCGGGACAGGAGCCAATGAGCAGTTCTTC

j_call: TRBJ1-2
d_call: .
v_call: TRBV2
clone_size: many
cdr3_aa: CASSGGGDGYTF
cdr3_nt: TGTGCCAGCAGTGGGGGAGGCGATGGCTACACCTTC

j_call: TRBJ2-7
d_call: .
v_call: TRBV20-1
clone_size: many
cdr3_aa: CSAREPPGLSSYEQYF
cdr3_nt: TGCAGTGCTAGAGAGCCTCCGGGGTTAAGCTCCTACGAGCAGTACTTC

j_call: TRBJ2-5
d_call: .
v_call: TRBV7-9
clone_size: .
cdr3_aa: CASSLAWAPLAQYF
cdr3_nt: TGTGCCAGCAGCTTAGCTTGGGCCCCCCTGGCCCAGTACTTC

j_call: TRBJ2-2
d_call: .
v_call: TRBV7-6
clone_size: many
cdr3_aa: CASSLAYSTGELFF
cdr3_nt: TGTGCCAGCAGCTTAGCTTATTCCACCGGGGAGCTGTTTTTT

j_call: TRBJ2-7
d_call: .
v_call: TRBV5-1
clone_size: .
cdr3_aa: CASSLDGRSEQYF
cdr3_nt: TGCGCCAGCAGCTTGGACGGGCGGTCCGAGCAGTACTTC

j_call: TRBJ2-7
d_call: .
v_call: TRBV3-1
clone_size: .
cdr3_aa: CASSQDTGSSYEQYF
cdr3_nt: TGTGCCAGCAGCCAAGATACGGGCAGCTCCTACGAGCAGTACTTC

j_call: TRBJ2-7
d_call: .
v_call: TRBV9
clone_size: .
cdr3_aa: CASSPQSGGADEQYF
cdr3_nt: TGTGCCAGCAGCCCCCAGTCTGGGGGAGCCGACGAGCAGTACTTC

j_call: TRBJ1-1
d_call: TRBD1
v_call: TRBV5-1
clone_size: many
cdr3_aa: CASSLDRANTEAFF
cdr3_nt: TGTGCCAGCAGCTTAGACAGGGCGAACACTGAAGCTTTCTTT

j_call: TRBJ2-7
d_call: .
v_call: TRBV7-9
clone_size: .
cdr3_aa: CASSSQGGGDEQYF
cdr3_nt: TGTGCCAGCAGCTCTCAGGGAGGAGGGGACGAGCAGTACTTC

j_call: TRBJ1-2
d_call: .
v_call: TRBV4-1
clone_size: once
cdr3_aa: CASSQGFLRKANYGYTF
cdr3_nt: TGCGCCAGCAGCCAGGGGTTTCTGCGTAAGGCTAACTATGGCTACACCTTC

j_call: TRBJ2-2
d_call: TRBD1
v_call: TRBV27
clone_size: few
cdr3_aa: CASTLGQAYTGELFF
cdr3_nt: TGTGCCAGCACCCTAGGACAGGCCTACACCGGGGAGCTGTTTTTT

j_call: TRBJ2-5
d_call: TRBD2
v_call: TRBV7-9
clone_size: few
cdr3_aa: CASSYRTSGGETQYF
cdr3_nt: TGTGCCAGCAGCTACCGGACTAGCGGGGGTGAGACCCAGTACTTC

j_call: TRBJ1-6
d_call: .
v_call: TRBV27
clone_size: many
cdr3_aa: CASRTTLQGKRNSPLHF
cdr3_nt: TGTGCCAGCAGGACCACATTACAGGGCAAACGTAATTCACCCCTCCACTTT

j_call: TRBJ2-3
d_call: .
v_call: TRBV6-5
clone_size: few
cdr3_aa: CASSYEGDTQYF
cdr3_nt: TGTGCCAGCAGTTACGAGGGGGATACGCAGTATTTT

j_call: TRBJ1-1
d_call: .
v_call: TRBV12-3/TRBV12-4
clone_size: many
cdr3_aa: CASRSGTMNTEAFF
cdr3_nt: TGTGCCAGCAGATCCGGGACAATGAACACTGAAGCTTTCTTT

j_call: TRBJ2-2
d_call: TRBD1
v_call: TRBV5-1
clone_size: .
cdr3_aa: CASNRDWDRRLTGELFF
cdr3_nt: TGCGCCAGCAATAGGGATTGGGACAGGAGACTCACCGGGGAGCTGTTTTTT

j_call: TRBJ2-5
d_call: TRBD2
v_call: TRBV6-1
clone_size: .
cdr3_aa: CASSLAGQKETQYF
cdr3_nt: TGTGCCAGCAGTCTAGCGGGCCAAAAAGAGACCCAGTACTTC

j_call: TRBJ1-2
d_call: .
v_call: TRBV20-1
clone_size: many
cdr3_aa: CSARVGGSRDGYTF
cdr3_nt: TGCAGTGCTAGAGTGGGTGGCAGTAGAGATGGCTACACCTTC

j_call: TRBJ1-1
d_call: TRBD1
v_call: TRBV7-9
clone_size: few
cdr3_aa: CASSLQGARNTEAFF
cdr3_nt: TGTGCCAGCAGCTTACAGGGGGCAAGGAACACTGAAGCTTTCTTT

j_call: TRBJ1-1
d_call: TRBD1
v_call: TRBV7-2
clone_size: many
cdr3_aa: CASSLDRGGTEAFF
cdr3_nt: TGTGCCAGCAGTCTGGACAGGGGTGGGACTGAAGCTTTCTTT

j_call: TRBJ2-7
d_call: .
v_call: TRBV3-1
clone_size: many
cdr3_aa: CASSHTAGYEQYF
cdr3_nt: TGTGCCAGCAGTCATACGGCCGGCTACGAGCAGTACTTC

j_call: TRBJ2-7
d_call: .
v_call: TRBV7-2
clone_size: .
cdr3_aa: CASGALYEQYF
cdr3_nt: TGTGCCAGCGGGGCCTTATACGAGCAGTACTTC

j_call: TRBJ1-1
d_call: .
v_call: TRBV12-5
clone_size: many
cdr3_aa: CASGLVRGNKAFF
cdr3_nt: TGTGCTAGTGGTTTGGTACGGGGAAATAAAGCTTTCTTT

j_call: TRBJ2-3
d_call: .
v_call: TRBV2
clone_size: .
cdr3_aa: CASNRQSYGTDTQYF
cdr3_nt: TGTGCCAGCAATAGACAGAGCTACGGCACAGATACGCAGTATTTT

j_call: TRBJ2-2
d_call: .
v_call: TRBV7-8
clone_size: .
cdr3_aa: CASSRVVVTGELFF
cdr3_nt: TGTGCCAGCAGCCGTGTGGTGGTCACCGGGGAGCTGTTTTTT

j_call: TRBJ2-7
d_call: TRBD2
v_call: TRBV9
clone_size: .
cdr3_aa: CASSAGGPSYEQYF
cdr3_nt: TGTGCCAGCAGCGCGGGGGGTCCATCCTACGAGCAGTACTTC

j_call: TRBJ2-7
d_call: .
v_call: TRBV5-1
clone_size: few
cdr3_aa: CASSPTGTYYEQYF
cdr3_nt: TGCGCCAGCAGCCCCACCGGGACCTATTACGAGCAGTACTTC

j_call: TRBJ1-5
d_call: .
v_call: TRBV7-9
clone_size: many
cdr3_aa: CASSPGFGEDQPQHF
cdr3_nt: TGTGCCAGCAGCCCAGGGTTCGGGGAGGATCAGCCCCAGCATTTT

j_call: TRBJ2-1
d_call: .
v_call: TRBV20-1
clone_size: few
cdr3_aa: CSARAPGVYNEQFF
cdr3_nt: TGCAGTGCTAGAGCTCCAGGGGTATACAATGAGCAGTTCTTC

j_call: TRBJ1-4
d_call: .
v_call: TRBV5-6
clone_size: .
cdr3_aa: CASSLIRTTDNEKLFF
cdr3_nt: TGTGCCAGCAGCTTGATACGGACGACAGACAATGAAAAACTGTTTTTT

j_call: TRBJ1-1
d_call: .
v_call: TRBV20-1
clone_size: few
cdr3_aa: CSARDSGVNTEAFF
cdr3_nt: TGCAGTGCTAGAGACTCCGGGGTGAACACTGAAGCTTTCTTT

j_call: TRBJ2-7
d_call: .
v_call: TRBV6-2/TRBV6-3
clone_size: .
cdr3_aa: CASSYLLANNEQYF
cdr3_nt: TGTGCCAGCAGTTACCTTTTAGCGAACAACGAGCAGTACTTC

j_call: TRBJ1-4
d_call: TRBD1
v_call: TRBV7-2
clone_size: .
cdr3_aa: CASSYSGQFNEKLFF
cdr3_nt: TGTGCCAGCAGCTACTCGGGACAGTTTAATGAAAAACTGTTTTTT

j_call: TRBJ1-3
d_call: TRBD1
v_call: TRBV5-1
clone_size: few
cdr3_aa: CASSTGQGRNTIYF
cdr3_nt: TGTGCCAGCAGCACTGGACAGGGACGAAACACCATATATTTT

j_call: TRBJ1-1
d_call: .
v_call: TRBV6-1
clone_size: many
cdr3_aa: CASSKSVRMMNTEAFF
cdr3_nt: TGTGCCAGCAGTAAAAGCGTCAGAATGATGAACACTGAAGCTTTCTTT

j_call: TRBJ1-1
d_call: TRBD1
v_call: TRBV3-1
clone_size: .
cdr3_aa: CASSQDLTGGYTEAFF
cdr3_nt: TGTGCCAGCAGCCAAGACCTAACAGGGGGCTACACTGAAGCTTTCTTT

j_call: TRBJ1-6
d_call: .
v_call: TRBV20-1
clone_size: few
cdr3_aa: CSARPGSTPYNSPLHF
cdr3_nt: TGCAGTGCTAGGCCCGGGAGCACCCCCTATAATTCACCCCTCCACTTT

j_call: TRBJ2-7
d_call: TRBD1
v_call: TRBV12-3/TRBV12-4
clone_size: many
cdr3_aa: CASRPGTGEYEQYF
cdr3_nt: TGTGCCAGCAGACCAGGGACAGGGGAGTACGAGCAGTACTTC

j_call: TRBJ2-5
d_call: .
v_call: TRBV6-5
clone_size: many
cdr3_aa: CASSYLEETQYF
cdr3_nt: TGTGCCAGCAGTTACCTGGAGGAGACCCAGTACTTC

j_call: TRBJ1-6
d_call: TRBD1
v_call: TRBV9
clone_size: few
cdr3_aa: CASSGDRNSPLHF
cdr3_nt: TGTGCCAGCAGCGGGGACAGGAATTCACCCCTCCACTTT

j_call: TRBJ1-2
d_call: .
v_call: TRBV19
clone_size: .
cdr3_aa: CASSSSGANYGYTF
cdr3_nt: TGTGCCAGTAGTTCGAGTGGCGCCAACTATGGCTACACCTTC

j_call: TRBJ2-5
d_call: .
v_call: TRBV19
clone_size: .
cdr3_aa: CASSMRQGLGQETQYF
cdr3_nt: TGTGCCAGTAGTATGCGGCAGGGGTTGGGGCAAGAGACCCAGTACTTC

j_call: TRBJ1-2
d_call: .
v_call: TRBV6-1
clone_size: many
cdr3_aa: CASSERGIYGYTF
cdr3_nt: TGTGCCAGCAGTGAAAGGGGGATCTATGGCTACACCTTC

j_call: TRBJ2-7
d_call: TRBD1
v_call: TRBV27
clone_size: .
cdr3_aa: CASSPDRAPPPYEQYF
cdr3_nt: TGTGCCAGCAGTCCCGACAGGGCCCCACCCCCCTACGAGCAGTACTTC

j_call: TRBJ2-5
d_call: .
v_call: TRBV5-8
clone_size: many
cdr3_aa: CASSWRQGFGPQETQYF
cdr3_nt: TGTGCCAGCAGCTGGCGGCAGGGGTTTGGCCCCCAAGAGACCCAGTACTTC

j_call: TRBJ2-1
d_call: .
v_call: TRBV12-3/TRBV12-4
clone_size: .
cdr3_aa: CASIRAVGESNEQFF
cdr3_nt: TGTGCCAGCATTAGGGCGGTTGGGGAGTCTAATGAGCAGTTCTTC

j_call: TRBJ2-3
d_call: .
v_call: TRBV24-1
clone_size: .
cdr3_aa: CATSDKNTDTQYF
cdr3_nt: TGTGCCACCAGTGACAAAAACACAGATACGCAGTATTTT

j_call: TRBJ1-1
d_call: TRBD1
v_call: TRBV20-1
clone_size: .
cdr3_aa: CSVRNPGQGNTEAFF
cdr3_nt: TGCAGTGTGCGAAACCCGGGACAGGGGAACACTGAAGCTTTCTTT